This record covers a single T cell receptor beta chain. What it binds is unknown. An end of the junction does not agree with germline; a read error may underlie this. This sample was included in a study of radiotherapy plus CTLA-4 blockade in lung cancer. The wider study: Disease control was present in around a third of patients, and objective responses in under 20%. Findings and caveats of the study: Interferon-beta, together with early blood T cell clone dynamics, reportedly best predicted response. In blood, TCR clones derived from the tumor expanded after radiotherapy plus ipilimumab.

TCRdb's table, derived via immunoSEQ multiplex PCR, lists solely in-frame clones and lacks some. The top ten clones hold roughly 8.5% of a sample with tens of thousands of clones, around 79% of them seen once. The CDR3 contains 14 residues. Germline V gives CDR1 SSHAT, CDR2 FNYEAQ (reference sequence). Ipilimumab CTLA-4 blockade and focal radiation were given to patients with chemo-refractory metastatic non-small-cell lung cancer. The sample consisted of peripheral blood, taken from a patient treated with radiotherapy plus ipilimumab. This sequence originates from a human donor with non-small cell lung cancer who had a complete response to radiotherapy plus ipilimumab. V is TRBV7-7 and J is TRBJ1-4, with D unclear. The CDR3 nucleotides are TGTGCTAGCAGCCAGACACCAACTAATGAAAAACTGTTTTTT. Amino acid sequence: CASSQTPTNEKLFF.